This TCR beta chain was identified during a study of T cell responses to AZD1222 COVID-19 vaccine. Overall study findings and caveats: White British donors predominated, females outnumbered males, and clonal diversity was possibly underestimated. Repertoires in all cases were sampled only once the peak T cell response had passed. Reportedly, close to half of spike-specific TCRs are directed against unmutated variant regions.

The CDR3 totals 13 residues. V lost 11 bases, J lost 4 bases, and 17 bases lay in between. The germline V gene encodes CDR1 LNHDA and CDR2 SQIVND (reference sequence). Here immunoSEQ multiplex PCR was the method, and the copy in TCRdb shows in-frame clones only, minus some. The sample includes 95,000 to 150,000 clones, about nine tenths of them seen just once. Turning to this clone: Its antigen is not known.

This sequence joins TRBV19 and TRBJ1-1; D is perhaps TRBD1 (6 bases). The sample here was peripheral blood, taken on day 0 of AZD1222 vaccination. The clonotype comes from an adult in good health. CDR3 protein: CAARQGRITEAFF. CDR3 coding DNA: TGTGCCGCCCGGCAGGGGCGTATCACTGAAGCTTTCTTT.